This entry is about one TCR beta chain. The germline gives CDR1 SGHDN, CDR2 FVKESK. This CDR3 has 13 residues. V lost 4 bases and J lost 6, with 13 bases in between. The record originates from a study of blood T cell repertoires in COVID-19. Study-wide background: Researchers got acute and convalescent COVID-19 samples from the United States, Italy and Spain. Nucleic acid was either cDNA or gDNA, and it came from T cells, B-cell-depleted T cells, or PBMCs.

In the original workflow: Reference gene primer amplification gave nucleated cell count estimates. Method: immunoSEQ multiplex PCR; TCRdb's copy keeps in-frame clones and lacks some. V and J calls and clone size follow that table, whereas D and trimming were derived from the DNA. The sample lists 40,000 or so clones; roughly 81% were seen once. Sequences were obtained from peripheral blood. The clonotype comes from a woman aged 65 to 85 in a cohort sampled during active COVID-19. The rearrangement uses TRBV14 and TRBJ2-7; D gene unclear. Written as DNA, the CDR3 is TGTGCCAGCAGCCGAGGTACGGTCTCCGAGCAGTACTTC. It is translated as CASSRGTVSEQYF. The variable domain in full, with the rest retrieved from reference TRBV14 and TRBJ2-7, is EAGVTQFPSHSVIEKGQTVTLRCDPISGHDNLYWYRRVMGKEIKFLLHFVKESKQDESGMPNNRFLAERTGGTYSTLKVQPAELEDSGVYFCASSRGTVSEQYFGPGTRLTVT.